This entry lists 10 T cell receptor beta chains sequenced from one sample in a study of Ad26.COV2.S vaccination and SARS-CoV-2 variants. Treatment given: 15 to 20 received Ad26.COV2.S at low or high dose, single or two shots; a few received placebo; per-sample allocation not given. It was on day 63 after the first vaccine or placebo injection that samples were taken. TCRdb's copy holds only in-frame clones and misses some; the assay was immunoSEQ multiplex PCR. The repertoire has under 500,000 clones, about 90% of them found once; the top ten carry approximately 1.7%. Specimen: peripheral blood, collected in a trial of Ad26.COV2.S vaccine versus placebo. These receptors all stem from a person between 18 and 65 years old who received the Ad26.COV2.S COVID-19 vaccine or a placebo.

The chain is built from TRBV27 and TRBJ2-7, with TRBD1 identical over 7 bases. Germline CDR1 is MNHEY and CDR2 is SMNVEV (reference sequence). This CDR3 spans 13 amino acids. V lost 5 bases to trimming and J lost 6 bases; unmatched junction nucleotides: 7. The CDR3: CASSPGTVREQYF. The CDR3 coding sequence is TGTGCCAGCAGTCCCGGGACAGTTCGCGAGCAGTACTTC.

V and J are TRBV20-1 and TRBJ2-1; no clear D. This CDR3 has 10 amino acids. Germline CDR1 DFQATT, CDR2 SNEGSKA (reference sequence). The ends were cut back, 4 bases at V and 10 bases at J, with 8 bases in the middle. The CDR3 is CSAIGSEQFF. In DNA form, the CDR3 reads TGCAGTGCTATCGGATCAGAGCAGTTCTTC.

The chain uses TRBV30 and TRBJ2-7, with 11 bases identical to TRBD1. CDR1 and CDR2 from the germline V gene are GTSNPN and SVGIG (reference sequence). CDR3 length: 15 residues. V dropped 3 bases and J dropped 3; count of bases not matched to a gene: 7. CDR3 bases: TGTGCCTGGAGAGTACCGGGACAGGGGGGCTACGAGCAGTACTTC. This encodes CAWRVPGQGGYEQYF.

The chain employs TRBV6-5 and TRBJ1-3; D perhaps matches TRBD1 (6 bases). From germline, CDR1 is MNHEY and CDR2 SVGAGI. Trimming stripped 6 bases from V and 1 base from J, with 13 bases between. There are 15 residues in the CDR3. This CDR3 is CASSGQIPSGNTIYF. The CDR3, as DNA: TGTGCCAGCAGCGGACAGATTCCTTCTGGAAACACCATATATTTT.

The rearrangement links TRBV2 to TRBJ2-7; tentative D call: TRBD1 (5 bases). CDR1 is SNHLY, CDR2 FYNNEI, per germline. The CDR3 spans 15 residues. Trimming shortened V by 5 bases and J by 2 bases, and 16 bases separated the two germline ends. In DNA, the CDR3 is TGTGCCAGCAGTCTAAGGGGCGTCGATACCTACGAGCAGTACTTC. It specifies CASSLRGVDTYEQYF. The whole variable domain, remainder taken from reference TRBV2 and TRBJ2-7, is EPEVTQTPSHQVTQMGQEVILRCVPISNHLYFYWYRQILGQKVEFLVSFYNNEISEKSEIFDDQFSVERPDGSNFTLKIRSTKLEDSAMYFCASSLRGVDTYEQYFGPGTRLTVT.

CDR3 loop: CASSPGRGGPYNEQFF. The CDR3 region has the DNA TGTGCCAGCAGCCCCGGTCGGGGGGGACCTTACAATGAGCAGTTCTTC. This chain uses TRBV7-8 with TRBJ2-1; 8 bases fit TRBD2. V shed 5 bases and J 4 bases; nucleotides not matched to a gene: 10. CDR3 length: 16 residues. Germline CDR1 reads SGHVS; CDR2 reads FQNEAQ.

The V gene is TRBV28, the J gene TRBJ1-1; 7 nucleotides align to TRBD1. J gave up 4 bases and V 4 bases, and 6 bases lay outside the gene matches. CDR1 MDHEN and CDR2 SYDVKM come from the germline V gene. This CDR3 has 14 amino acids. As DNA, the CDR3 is TGTGCCAGCAGTTCGACAGGGCGGGCCACTGAAGCTTTCTTT. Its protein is CASSSTGRATEAFF.

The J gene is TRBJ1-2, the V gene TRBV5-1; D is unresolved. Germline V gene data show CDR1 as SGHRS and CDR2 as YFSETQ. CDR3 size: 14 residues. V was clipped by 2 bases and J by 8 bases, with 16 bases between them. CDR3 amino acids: CASSLSYEGWGYTF. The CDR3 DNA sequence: TGCGCCAGCAGCTTATCCTACGAGGGATGGGGCTACACCTTC.

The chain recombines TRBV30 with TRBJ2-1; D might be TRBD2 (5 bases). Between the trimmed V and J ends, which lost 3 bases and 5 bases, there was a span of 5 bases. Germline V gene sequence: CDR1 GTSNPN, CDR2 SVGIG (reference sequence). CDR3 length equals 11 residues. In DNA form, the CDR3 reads TGTGCCTGGAGCGGGAACAATGAGCAGTTCTTC. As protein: CAWSGNNEQFF.

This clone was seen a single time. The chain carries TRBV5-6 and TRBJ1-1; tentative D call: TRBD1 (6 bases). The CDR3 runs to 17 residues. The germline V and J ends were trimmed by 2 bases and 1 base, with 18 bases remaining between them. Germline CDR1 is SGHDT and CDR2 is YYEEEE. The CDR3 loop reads CASSFLTGRGANTEAFF. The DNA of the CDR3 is TGTGCCAGCAGCTTCCTGACAGGCCGGGGTGCGAACACTGAAGCTTTCTTT.